One and the same sample provided the 21 T cell receptor beta chains below, sequenced in a study of blood T cell repertoires in COVID-19 (dated by TCRdb to the early 2020s). The library was made by the immunoSEQ multiplex PCR assay. TCRdb obtained this table from immuneACCESS and retained in-frame rearrangements with V and J assigned. These tables miss some clones; where compared with another copy, unresolved V genes account for less than half of the shortfall, and the remainder is unexplained. This sample gives around 260,000 clones in total; around 90% of them show up just once. The ten largest clones capture around 5.1% of the sample. The specimen sequenced was peripheral blood. These TCRs come from a woman aged 55-70 years with COVID-19, enrolled during active disease.

This chain connects TRBV7-7 to TRBJ2-6; perhaps TRBD2 as D (6 bases). Trimming took 7 bases from V and 2 from J, leaving 15 bases between them. Per the germline V gene, CDR1 is SSHAT and CDR2 is FNYEAQ (reference sequence). This CDR3 region has 16 residues. Here the CDR3 reads CASTPGPGAGANVLTF. In DNA, the CDR3 is TGTGCCAGCACCCCCGGCCCGGGAGCTGGGGCCAACGTCCTGACTTTC. Supplemented by reference TRBV7-7 and TRBJ2-6, the full variable domain reads GAGVSQSPRYKVTKRGQDVTLRCDPISSHATLYWYQQALGQGPEFLTYFNYEAQPDKSGLPSDRFSAERPEGSISTLTIQRTEQRDSAMYRCASTPGPGAGANVLTFGAGSRLTVL.

This sequence joins TRBV21-1 and TRBJ1-1; the DNA was not used to check the table's D call, TRBD1. TRBV21-1 has pseudogene status. The CDR3 contains 13 residues. This CDR3 reads CASSKVASTEAFF. CDR3 in DNA: TGTGCCAGCAGCAAAGTTGCCAGCACTGAAGCTTTCTTT.

The V call is TRBV6-5, the J call TRBJ1-3; D unresolved. From germline, CDR1 is MNHEY and CDR2 SVGAGI. The CDR3 is made up of 15 amino acids. Between the trimmed V and J ends, which lost 6 bases and 0 bases, there was a span of 12 bases. CDR3 residues: CASSASGSSGNTIYF. The CDR3, as DNA: TGTGCCAGCAGCGCCTCCGGGAGCTCTGGAAACACCATATATTTT.

The chain uses TRBV19 and TRBJ1-2; D gene unclear. Germline CDR1 and CDR2: LNHDA and SQIVND (reference sequence). The V end lost 5 bases, the J end lost 12 bases, and 16 bases lay between the germline ends. The CDR3 loop spans 12 amino acids. CDR3 sequence reads: CASSPTTSRHTF. CDR3 DNA: TGTGCCAGTAGTCCCACGACGAGCAGGCACACCTTC.

The rearrangement joins TRBV28 to TRBJ2-2; 7 bases map to TRBD1. Germline lookup yields CDR1 MDHEN and CDR2 SYDVKM. The trim removed 5 bases at V and 3 bases at J, leaving 3 bases unmatched. The CDR3 consists of 14 residues. The CDR3 DNA is TGTGCCAGCAGTCGACAGGGCTACACCGGGGAGCTGTTTTTT. It codes for CASSRQGYTGELFF.

The rearrangement links TRBV27 to TRBJ2-1, with 8 bases lining up with TRBD2. The CDR3 runs 14 residues. Germline assignment: CDR1 MNHEY and CDR2 SMNVEV (reference sequence). The V gene end was trimmed by 7 bases and the J gene end by 4 bases; junction bases not matched to a gene: 6. CDR3 nucleotide sequence: TGTGCCAGCACACGTACTAGCGGATACAATGAGCAGTTCTTC. Residues: CASTRTSGYNEQFF.

The V gene is TRBV19, the J gene TRBJ2-1; TRBD1 matches 7 bases. J was trimmed by 3 bases and V by 1 base; bases with no gene match: 3. Germline V gene lookup returns CDR1 LNHDA and CDR2 SQIVND (reference sequence). There are 15 residues in the CDR3. As DNA, the CDR3 is TGTGCCAGTAGTATAGTTACAGGGGTCTACAATGAGCAGTTCTTC. It codes for CASSIVTGVYNEQFF. The variable domain in full, with the rest retrieved from reference TRBV19 and TRBJ2-1, is DGGITQSPKYLFRKEGQNVTLSCEQNLNHDAMYWYRQDPGQGLRLIYYSQIVNDFQKGDIAEGYSVSREKKESFPLTVTSAQKNPTAFYLCASSIVTGVYNEQFFGPGTRLTVL.

The chain has TRBV28 and TRBJ1-1; maybe TRBD1 (6 bases). The CDR3 spans 14 residues. The germline V gene encodes CDR1 MDHEN and CDR2 SYDVKM. Trimming shortened V by 6 bases and J by 0 bases, and 11 bases separated the two germline ends. CDR3 DNA: TGTGCCAGCAGGCTGGACAGCATGAACACTGAAGCTTTCTTT. Translation gives CASRLDSMNTEAFF.

The chain is built from TRBV7-8 and TRBJ1-2; tentative D call: TRBD1 (6 bases). This CDR3 contains 15 residues. The V end was cut by 5 bases, the J end by 5 bases, with 18 bases between. Per the germline V gene, CDR1 is SGHVS and CDR2 is FQNEAQ. CDR3 region: CASSPQRGLDYGYTF. For the CDR3, the DNA is TGTGCCAGCAGCCCTCAGCGGGGGCTAGATTATGGCTACACCTTC.

This sequence joins TRBV5-1 and TRBJ2-5, with TRBD1 as a possible D gene (6 bases). Trimming stripped 0 bases from V and 4 bases from J, with 13 bases between. The V gene's germline CDR1 is SGHRS and CDR2 YFSETQ. The CDR3 length is 15 residues. In DNA form, the CDR3 reads TGCGCCAGCAGCTTGGGACAGGCTATCCCAGAGACCCAGTACTTC. Protein: CASSLGQAIPETQYF.

This chain uses TRBV5-1 with TRBJ2-2; 8 positions match TRBD2. The CDR3 runs to 16 residues. The ends lost 4 bases at V and 1 base at J; junction bases unmatched: 6. From germline, CDR1 is SGHRS and CDR2 YFSETQ. The chain's CDR3 is CASSDVAGRNTGELFF. The CDR3 DNA follows: TGCGCCAGCAGCGACGTAGCGGGGAGGAACACCGGGGAGCTGTTTTTT.

The chain joins TRBV5-1 to TRBJ2-7; TRBD1 aligns across 9 bases. The CDR3 covers 18 residues. CDR1 is SGHRS and CDR2 is YFSETQ in the germline V gene. V trimming: 4 bases; J trimming: 6 bases; junction bases outside the gene matches: 20. The CDR3 loop reads CASSLEPRDRDFTSEQYF. In DNA form, the CDR3 reads TGCGCCAGCAGCCTAGAACCCAGGGACAGGGATTTCACGAGCGAGCAGTACTTC.

This sequence joins TRBV5-4 and TRBJ2-7; the D gene is possibly TRBD1 (5 bases). The CDR3 sequence is 16 residues long. Germline assignment: CDR1 SGHNT and CDR2 YYREEE (reference sequence). The V end lost 4 bases, the J end lost 5 bases, and 22 bases lay between the germline ends. DNA of the CDR3: TGTGCCAGCAGCCAAAGTGTCGACAGAAAGTTCGACGAGCAGTACTTC. It yields the protein CASSQSVDRKFDEQYF.

The chain couples TRBV19 to TRBJ1-2; D possibly corresponds to TRBD1 (6 bases). This CDR3 has 14 amino acids. Germline V lookup: CDR1 LNHDA, CDR2 SQIVND (reference sequence). The V and J ends lost 6 bases and 1 base respectively, with 12 bases between them. In nucleotides, the CDR3 is TGTGCCAGTAGCTCGCAAGGGGGTAACTATGGCTACACCTTC. It translates to CASSSQGGNYGYTF.

The chain couples TRBV19 to TRBJ1-4; D not resolved. The CDR3 covers 15 residues. V was pared by 5 bases and J by 5 bases, with 15 bases between. CDR1 and CDR2 (germline): LNHDA, SQIVND (reference sequence). The DNA of the CDR3 is TGTGCCAGTAGTCTCCGGACCTCGGGAAATGAAAAACTGTTTTTT. Its protein is CASSLRTSGNEKLFF.

The genes are TRBV25-1 and TRBJ1-2; no reliable D call. V gave up 3 bases and J gave up 5 bases, with 19 bases separating them. Germline lookup yields CDR1 MGHDK and CDR2 SYGVNS. This CDR3 is built from 16 residues. The CDR3 reads CASSDPSDELIYGYTF. CDR3 DNA sequence: TGTGCCAGCAGTGACCCCTCGGATGAACTAATTTATGGCTACACCTTC.

V and J are TRBV4-1 and TRBJ1-3; 9 nucleotides match TRBD1. V gave up 4 bases and J gave up 2 bases; unmatched junction bases: 6. In germline, CDR1 is MGHRA, CDR2 YSYEKL. The CDR3 runs 16 residues. CDR3 sequence reads: CASSRVQGAAGNTIYF. The CDR3 coding sequence is TGCGCCAGCAGCCGAGTACAGGGGGCGGCTGGAAACACCATATATTTT.

The genes are TRBV3-1 (or the pseudogene TRBV3-2) and TRBJ2-4; 7 positions agree with TRBD1. The V gene's germline CDR1 is LGHDT and CDR2 YNNKEL (reference sequence). The CDR3 spans 21 residues. Germline trimming cut 1 base from V and 0 bases from J; bases unmatched to any gene: 18. The CDR3 DNA is TGTGCCAGCAGCCAAGGGCGGAGCACAGGGGTTCTCCTTGTAGCCAAAAACATTCAGTACTTC. Amino acids: CASSQGRSTGVLLVAKNIQYF.

The chain carries TRBV9 and TRBJ2-3; TRBD2 is a possible D gene (6 bases). Germline V gene lookup returns CDR1 SGDLS and CDR2 YYNGEE. CDR3 size: 15 residues. Trimming shortened V by 1 base and J by 3 bases, and 12 bases separated the two germline ends. The CDR3 nucleotides read TGTGCCAGCAGCGTAACGGGAGTATGGACAGATACGCAGTATTTT. Residues: CASSVTGVWTDTQYF.

This chain connects TRBV19 to TRBJ2-7; D is undetermined. The CDR3 covers 13 residues. Trimming took off 1 base at V and 7 bases at J, with 11 bases between the two ends. Looked up from germline, CDR1 is LNHDA and CDR2 is SQIVND (reference sequence). For the CDR3, the DNA is TGTGCCAGTAGTATAGGCGGCTACTGGGAGCAGTACTTC. It is translated as CASSIGGYWEQYF.

V usage is TRBV11-2 and J usage is TRBJ2-5; 9 nucleotides match TRBD2. V lost 0 bases and J lost 4; bases outside the gene matches: 9. CDR3 length: 17 residues. Germline CDR1 and CDR2: SGHAT and FQNNGV. The CDR3, as DNA: TGTGCCAGCAGCTTAGACTCCGGGCTAGCGGGAAGAGAGACCCAGTACTTC. Translated, it gives CASSLDSGLAGRETQYF.